Listed here are 17 T cell receptor beta chains from one sample, sequenced in a study of metastatic and nonmetastatic thyroid tumors. No treatment had been given to any patient before thyroid surgery. TCRdb ran MiXCR on the PCR reads. This sample yields about 14,000 clones, of which roughly 29% are seen a single time; nearly 4% belongs to the top ten. The sequencing input was blood. These receptors originate from a female donor with papillary thyroid cancer or a benign thyroid nodule (not recorded which). Some clones in this sample may be carry-over from other donors' samples.

This chain connects TRBV2 to TRBJ1-1; D is unclear. From germline, CDR1 is SNHLY and CDR2 FYNNEI. The CDR3 runs 13 residues. The V end was cut by 4 bases, the J end by 8 bases, with 14 bases between. CDR3 in amino acids: CASSVIVVAEAFF. Here the CDR3 DNA reads TGTGCCAGCAGTGTTATTGTGGTCGCGGAAGCTTTCTTT.

In its sample, this clone was seen a few times. V usage is TRBV6-1 and J usage is TRBJ1-5, with D perhaps matching TRBD1 (6 bases). Per germline, CDR1 MNHNS and CDR2 SASEGT. V gave up 4 bases and J gave up 0 bases, with 16 bases separating them. This CDR3 has 17 residues. The CDR3 DNA sequence: TGTGCCAGCAGTGCCCCGACAGGCCTTAATAGCAATCAGCCCCAGCATTTT. This encodes CASSAPTGLNSNQPQHF.

In its sample, this clone ranks as medium-sized (0.01 to 0.1%). The genes are TRBV6-2 or TRBV6-3 and TRBJ2-7; the D is unclear. The ends were cut back, 5 bases at V and 3 bases at J, with 14 bases in the middle. CDR3 length: 14 residues. The germline gives CDR1 MNHEY, CDR2 SVGEGT. The CDR3: CASSPDDLGYEQYF. DNA for the CDR3: TGTGCCAGCAGTCCCGACGACTTGGGCTACGAGCAGTACTTC.

This clone was seen only a few times. CDR3 bases: TGTGCCAGCAGCTTAGTCTCCAGGGACCACGAGCAGTACTTC. It yields the protein CASSLVSRDHEQYF. The chain joins TRBV7-6 to TRBJ2-7, with D possibly being TRBD1 or TRBD2 (5 bases each). Trimming took 1 base from V and 5 from J, leaving 12 bases between them. Germline V gene sequence: CDR1 SGHVS, CDR2 FNYEAQ. CDR3 length equals 14 residues. Filled out from reference TRBV7-6 and TRBJ2-7, the complete variable domain reads GAGVSQSPRYKVTKRGQDVALRCDPISGHVSLYWYRQALGQGPEFLTYFNYEAQQDKSGLPNDRFSAERPEGSISTLTIQRTEQRDSAMYRCASSLVSRDHEQYFGPGTRLTVT.

Relative to its sample, this clone is medium-sized. V gene TRBV28 combines with J gene TRBJ2-7; D unclear. This CDR3 region has 11 residues. The germline V and J ends were trimmed by 4 bases and 6 bases, with 7 bases remaining between them. Germline-derived CDR1 and CDR2 are MDHEN and SYDVKM. The DNA for the CDR3 is TGTGCCAGCAGTTATGGCTCCGAGCAGTACTTC. It codes for CASSYGSEQYF. Looking up the rest from reference TRBV28 and TRBJ2-7 gives the full variable domain: DVKVTQSSRYLVKRTGEKVFLECVQDMDHENMFWYRQDPGLGLRLIYFSYDVKMKEKGDIPEGYSVSREKKERFSLILESASTNQTSMYLCASSYGSEQYFGPGTRLTVT.

This clone has a handful of counts. A much larger clone lies one base from this, so it may be a read error. In the same sample, other DNA sequences code for this CDR3. CDR3 residues: CASSGDFQETQYF. The CDR3 coding sequence is TGTGCCAGCAGCGGGGACTTCCAAGAGACCCAGTACTTC. The chain carries TRBV12-3 or TRBV12-4 and TRBJ2-5; TRBD2 is a possible D gene (6 bases). The CDR3 runs to 13 residues. Trimming left V 6 bases short and J 1 base short, with 9 bases between.

This clone was seen repeatedly, ten times or more. It may be a read error: a sequence one base away is much more abundant. This rearrangement joins TRBV9 to TRBJ2-7; D not certain. Germline V gene data show CDR1 as SGDLS and CDR2 as YYNGEE. Trimming left V 0 bases short and J 2 bases short, with 6 bases between. The CDR3 has 13 residues. The CDR3 loop is CASSVGPPYEQYF. The DNA of the CDR3 is TGTGCCAGCAGCGTAGGCCCCCCCTACGAGCAGTACTTC. The full variable domain, its missing parts supplied by reference TRBV9 and TRBJ2-7, is DSGVTQTPKHLITATGQRVTLRCSPRSGDLSVYWYQQSLDQGLQFLIQYYNGEERAKGNILERFSAQQFPDLHSELNLSSLELGDSALYFCASSVGPPYEQYFGPGTRLTVT.

J is TRBJ2-2 and V is TRBV11-3; perhaps D is TRBD1 or TRBD2 (5 bases each). V lost 7 bases to trimming and J lost 9 bases, with 15 bases between them. Per germline, CDR1 SGHNT and CDR2 YENEEA. This CDR3 contains 13 residues. The CDR3 DNA is TGTGCCAGCATCAAAGTGGGGACCTGGGAGCTGTTTTTT. Encoded protein: CASIKVGTWELFF.

By frequency in the sample, this clone is medium-sized. This chain connects TRBV10-2 to TRBJ2-7; 7 bases agree with TRBD1. The CDR3 runs to 13 residues. After removal of 6 bases from V and 3 bases from J, the junction contained 5 bases not matched to a gene. Germline CDR1 and CDR2: WSHSY and SAAADI. CDR3 nucleotides: TGCGCCAGCAGCTTACAGGGGCACTACGAGCAGTACTTC. Translating it yields CASSLQGHYEQYF.

In regard to this clone: Relative to the germline gene, one junction end is altered; a read error may explain this. This chain links TRBV19 with TRBJ1-4; no clear D. Germline V gives CDR1 LNHDA, CDR2 SQIVND (reference sequence). This CDR3 is 13 amino acids long. CDR3 DNA: TGTGCCACTAGTATGGACGGGAGTGATGGGCTGCTTTTT. Translation: CATSMDGSDGLLF.

This chain uses TRBV5-1 with TRBJ2-7, with D possibly being TRBD1 (5 bases). From germline, CDR1 is SGHRS and CDR2 YFSETQ. The V end was cut by 0 bases, the J end by 6 bases, with 13 bases between. The length of the CDR3 is 14 residues. The CDR3 coding sequence is TGCGCCAGCAGCTTGGTCGGACAACCCTCCGAGCAGTACTTC. Amino acids: CASSLVGQPSEQYF.

By share, this clone ranks as medium-sized. The chain is built from TRBV20-1 and TRBJ1-1; 9 nucleotides align to TRBD1. Germline CDR1 reads DFQATT; CDR2 reads SNEGSKA (reference sequence). After removal of 4 bases from V and 7 bases from J, the junction contained 10 bases not matched to a gene. The CDR3 contains 14 residues. The CDR3 coding sequence is TGCAGTGCTAAACCCCGGGACAGGGTAATTGAAGCTTTCTTT. This sequence encodes CSAKPRDRVIEAFF.

By share, this clone ranks as medium-sized. V is TRBV2 and J is TRBJ1-2, with D possibly TRBD1 on 5 matching bases. The CDR3 covers 13 residues. The V gene's germline CDR1 is SNHLY and CDR2 FYNNEI. Trimming shortened V by 2 bases and J by 3 bases, and 7 bases separated the two germline ends. In DNA form, the CDR3 reads TGTGCCAGCAGTGAACGGGGGGACTATGGCTACACCTTC. Amino acid sequence: CASSERGDYGYTF.

Concerning this clone: The junction departs from the called germline gene at one end, perhaps through a read error. The CDR3 region has the DNA TGCGCCAGCCGCCAAGTTCAATACCTAGAGACCCAGTACTTC. It is translated as CASRQVQYLETQYF. The V and J genes are TRBV4-1 and TRBJ2-5; the D is unclear. The germline V gene encodes CDR1 MGHRA and CDR2 YSYEKL. CDR3 length: 14 amino acids.

The genes are TRBV20-1 and TRBJ1-2; D is uncertain. Germline V lookup: CDR1 DFQATT, CDR2 SNEGSKA (reference sequence). V shed 5 bases and J shed 4 bases, with 14 bases lying between them. The CDR3 is 13 residues long. The CDR3 is CSASMVSGYGYTF. CDR3 nucleotides: TGCAGTGCTTCTATGGTGTCGGGCTATGGCTACACCTTC.

The V gene is TRBV11-2, the J gene TRBJ1-2; perhaps TRBD1 as D (6 bases). The CDR3 spans 17 residues. V lost 2 bases to trimming and J lost 2 bases, with 18 bases between them. Germline CDR1 and CDR2: SGHAT and FQNNGV. The DNA of the CDR3 is TGTGCCAGCAGCTTATTCGGTGGAGGGGGAACCAACTATGGCTACACCTTC. This sequence encodes CASSLFGGGGTNYGYTF. Using reference TRBV11-2 and TRBJ1-2 for the parts outside the CDR3, the full variable domain is EAGVAQSPRYKIIEKRQSVAFWCNPISGHATLYWYQQILGQGPKLLIQFQNNGVVDDSQLPKDRFSAERLKGVDSTLKIQPAKLEDSAVYLCASSLFGGGGTNYGYTFGSGTRLTVV.

The chain links TRBV24-1 to TRBJ2-7; 13 nucleotides align to TRBD2. J lost 3 bases, V lost 3 bases, and 4 bases had no gene match. There are 16 residues in the CDR3. Germline V gives CDR1 KGHDR, CDR2 SFDVKD. DNA for the CDR3: TGTGCCACCAGTGATCGCAGACTAGCGGGAGGCTACGAGCAGTACTTC. It codes for CATSDRRLAGGYEQYF.